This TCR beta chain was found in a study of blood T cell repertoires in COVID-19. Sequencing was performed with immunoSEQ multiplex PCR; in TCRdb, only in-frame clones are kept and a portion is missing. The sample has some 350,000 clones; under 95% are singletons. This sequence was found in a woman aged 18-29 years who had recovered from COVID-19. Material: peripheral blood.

The CDR3: CAWETSGRPFF. The DNA for the CDR3 is TGTGCCTGGGAGACTAGCGGGAGACCGTTCTTC. This chain links TRBV30 with TRBJ2-1; 12 nucleotides match TRBD2. Germline V gene lookup returns CDR1 GTSNPN and CDR2 SVGIG (reference sequence). CDR3 length equals 11 residues. Trimming at V came to 5 bases and at J to 15 bases, leaving 5 bases not matched to a gene.